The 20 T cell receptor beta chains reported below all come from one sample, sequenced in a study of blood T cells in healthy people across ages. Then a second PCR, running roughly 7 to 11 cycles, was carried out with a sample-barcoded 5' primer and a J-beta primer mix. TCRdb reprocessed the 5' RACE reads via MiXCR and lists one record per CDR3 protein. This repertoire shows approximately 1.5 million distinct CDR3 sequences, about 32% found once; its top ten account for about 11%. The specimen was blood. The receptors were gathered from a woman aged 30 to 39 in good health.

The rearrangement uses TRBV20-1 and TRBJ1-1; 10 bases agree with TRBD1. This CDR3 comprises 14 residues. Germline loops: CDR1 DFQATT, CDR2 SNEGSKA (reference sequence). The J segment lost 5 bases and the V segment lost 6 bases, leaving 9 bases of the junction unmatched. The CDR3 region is CSARDRGPRTEAFF. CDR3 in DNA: TGCAGTGCCCGAGACAGGGGGCCGAGGACTGAAGCTTTCTTT.

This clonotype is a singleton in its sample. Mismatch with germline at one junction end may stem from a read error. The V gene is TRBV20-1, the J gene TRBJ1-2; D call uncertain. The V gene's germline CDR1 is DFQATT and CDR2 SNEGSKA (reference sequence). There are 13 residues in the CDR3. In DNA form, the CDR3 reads TGCAGTGCTAGTATTCAGTCTCGCTATGACTACACCTTC. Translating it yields CSASIQSRYDYTF.

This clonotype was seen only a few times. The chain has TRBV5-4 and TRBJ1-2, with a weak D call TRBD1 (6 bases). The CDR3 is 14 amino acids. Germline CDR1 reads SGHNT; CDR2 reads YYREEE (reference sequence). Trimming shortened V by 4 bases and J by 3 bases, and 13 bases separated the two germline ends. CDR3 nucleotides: TGTGCCAGCAGCACAGGGTTCGGGGACTATGGCTACACCTTC. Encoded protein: CASSTGFGDYGYTF.

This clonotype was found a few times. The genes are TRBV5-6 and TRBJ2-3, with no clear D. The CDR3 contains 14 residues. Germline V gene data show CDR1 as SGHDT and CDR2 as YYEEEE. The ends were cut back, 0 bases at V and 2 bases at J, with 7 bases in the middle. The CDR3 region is CASSLDYLTDTQYF. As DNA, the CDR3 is TGTGCCAGCAGCTTGGACTACCTCACAGATACGCAGTATTTT.

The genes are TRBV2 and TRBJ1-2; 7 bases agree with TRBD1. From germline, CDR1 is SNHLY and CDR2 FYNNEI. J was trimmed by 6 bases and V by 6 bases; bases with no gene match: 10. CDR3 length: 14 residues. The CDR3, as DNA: TGTGCCAGCAGCTTGACAGGGCAGGAGAATGGCTACACCTTC. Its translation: CASSLTGQENGYTF.

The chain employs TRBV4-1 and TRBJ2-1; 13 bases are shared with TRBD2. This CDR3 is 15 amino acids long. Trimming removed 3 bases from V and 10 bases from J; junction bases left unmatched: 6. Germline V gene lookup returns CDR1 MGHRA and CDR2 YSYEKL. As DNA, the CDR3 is TGCGCCAGCAGCCATACTAGCGGGGGGGCTGGGGAGCAGTTCTTC. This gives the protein CASSHTSGGAGEQFF.

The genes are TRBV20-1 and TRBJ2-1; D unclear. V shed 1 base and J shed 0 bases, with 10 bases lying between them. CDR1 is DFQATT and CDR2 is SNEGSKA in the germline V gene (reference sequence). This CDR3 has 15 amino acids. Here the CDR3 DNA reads TGCAGTGCTAGAGTCGTTCCGAACTCCTACAATGAGCAGTTCTTC. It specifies CSARVVPNSYNEQFF.

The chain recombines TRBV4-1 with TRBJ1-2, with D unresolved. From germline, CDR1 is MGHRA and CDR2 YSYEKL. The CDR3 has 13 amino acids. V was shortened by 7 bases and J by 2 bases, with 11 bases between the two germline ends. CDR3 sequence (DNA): TGCGCCAGCACCCACTCGCTGAACTATGGCTACACCTTC. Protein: CASTHSLNYGYTF.

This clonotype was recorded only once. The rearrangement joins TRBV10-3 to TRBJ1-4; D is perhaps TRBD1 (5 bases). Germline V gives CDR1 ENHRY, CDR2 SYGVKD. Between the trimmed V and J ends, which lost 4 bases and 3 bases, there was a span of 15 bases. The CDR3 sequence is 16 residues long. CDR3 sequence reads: CAISAGTDGANEKLFF. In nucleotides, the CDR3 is TGTGCCATCAGTGCCGGGACCGATGGCGCTAATGAAAAACTGTTTTTT.

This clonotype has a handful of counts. CDR3: CSASKGQGNEKLFF. The CDR3 DNA reads TGCAGTGCTAGCAAAGGACAGGGGAACGAAAAACTGTTTTTT. The genes are TRBV20-1 and TRBJ1-4; TRBD1 aligns across 9 bases. Per germline, CDR1 DFQATT and CDR2 SNEGSKA (reference sequence). This CDR3 region has 14 residues. Losses at the gene ends were 3 bases for V and 8 bases for J; bases not matched to a gene: 7.

The CDR3 protein is CASSPQTGLSGNTIYF. DNA of the CDR3: TGTGCCAGCAGCCCACAAACAGGACTAAGCGGAAACACCATATATTTT. The rearrangement joins TRBV9 to TRBJ1-3; D might be TRBD1 (5 bases). The germline V and J ends were trimmed by 4 bases and 4 bases, with 18 bases remaining between them. The CDR3 contains 16 residues. CDR1 is SGDLS, CDR2 YYNGEE, per germline.

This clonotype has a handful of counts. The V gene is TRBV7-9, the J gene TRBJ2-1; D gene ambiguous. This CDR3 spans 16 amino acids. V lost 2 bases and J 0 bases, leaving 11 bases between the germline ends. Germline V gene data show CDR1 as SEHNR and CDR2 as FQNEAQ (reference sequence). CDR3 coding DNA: TGTGCCAGCAGCTTAAAATACAGCAGCTCCTACAATGAGCAGTTCTTC. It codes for CASSLKYSSSYNEQFF.

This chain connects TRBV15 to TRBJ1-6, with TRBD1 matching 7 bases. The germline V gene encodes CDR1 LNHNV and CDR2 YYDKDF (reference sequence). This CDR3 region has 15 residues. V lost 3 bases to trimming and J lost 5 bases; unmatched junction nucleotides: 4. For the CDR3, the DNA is TGTGCCACCAGCAGCTGGACAGGCAATAATTCACCCCTCCACTTT. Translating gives CATSSWTGNNSPLHF.

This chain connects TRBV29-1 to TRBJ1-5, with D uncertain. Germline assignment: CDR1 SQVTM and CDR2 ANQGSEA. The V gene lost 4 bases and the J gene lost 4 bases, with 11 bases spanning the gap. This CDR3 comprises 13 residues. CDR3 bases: TGCAGCGTTGTATGGGGATTGAATCAGCCCCAGCATTTT. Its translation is CSVVWGLNQPQHF.

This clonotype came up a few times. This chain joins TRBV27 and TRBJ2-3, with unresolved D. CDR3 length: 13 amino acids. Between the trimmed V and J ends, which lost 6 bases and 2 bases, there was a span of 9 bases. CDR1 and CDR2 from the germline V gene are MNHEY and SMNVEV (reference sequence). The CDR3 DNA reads TGTGCCAGCAGGACCCGGCCCACAGATACGCAGTATTTT. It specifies CASRTRPTDTQYF.

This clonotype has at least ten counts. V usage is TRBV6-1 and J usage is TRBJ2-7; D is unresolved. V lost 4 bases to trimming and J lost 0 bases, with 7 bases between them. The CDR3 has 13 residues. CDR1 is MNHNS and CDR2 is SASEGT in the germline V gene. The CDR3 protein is CASSVDDSYEQYF. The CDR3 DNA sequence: TGTGCCAGCAGTGTGGACGACTCCTACGAGCAGTACTTC.

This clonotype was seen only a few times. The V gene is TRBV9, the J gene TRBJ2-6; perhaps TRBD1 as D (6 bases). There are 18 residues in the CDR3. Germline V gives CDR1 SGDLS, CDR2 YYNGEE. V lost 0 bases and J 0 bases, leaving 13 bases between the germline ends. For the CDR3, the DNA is TGTGCCAGCAGCGTAGTCCGGGACACTCGCTCTGGGGCCAACGTCCTGACTTTC. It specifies CASSVVRDTRSGANVLTF.

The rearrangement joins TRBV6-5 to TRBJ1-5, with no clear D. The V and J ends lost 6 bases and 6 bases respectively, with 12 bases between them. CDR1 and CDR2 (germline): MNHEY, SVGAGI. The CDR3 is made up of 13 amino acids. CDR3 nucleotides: TGTGCCAGCAGCCTCAGCCCGATTCAGCCCCAGCATTTT. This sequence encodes CASSLSPIQPQHF.

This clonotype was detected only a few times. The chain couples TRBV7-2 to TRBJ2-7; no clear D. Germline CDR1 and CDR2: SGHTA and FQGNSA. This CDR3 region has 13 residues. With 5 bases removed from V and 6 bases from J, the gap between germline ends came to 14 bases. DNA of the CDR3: TGTGCCAGCAGCAATCGGCCTTCGGCCGAGCAGTACTTC. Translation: CASSNRPSAEQYF.

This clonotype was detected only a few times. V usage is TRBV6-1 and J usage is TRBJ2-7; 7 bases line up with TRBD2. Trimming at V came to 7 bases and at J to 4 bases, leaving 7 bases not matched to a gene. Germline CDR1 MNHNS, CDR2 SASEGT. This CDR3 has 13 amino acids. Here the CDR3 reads CASNSGIQYEQYF. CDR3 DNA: TGTGCCAGCAACAGCGGGATCCAGTACGAGCAGTACTTC.